The 26 T cell receptor beta chains reported below all come from one sample, sequenced in a study of blood T cell repertoires in COVID-19. The data were produced by immunoSEQ multiplex PCR, yet TCRdb's version contains in-frame clones alone and is incomplete. The sample lists around 250,000 clones; 88% were seen once. The specimen sequenced was PBMCs or T cells enriched from blood (not recorded which). Every receptor here comes from a woman between 40 and 55 years old with acute COVID-19.

This clone was detected once. The chain combines TRBV30 with TRBJ2-1; the D gene is possibly TRBD2 (5 bases). Germline V gene data show CDR1 as GTSNPN and CDR2 as SVGIG (reference sequence). There are 12 residues in the CDR3. The V gene lost 5 bases and the J gene lost 8 bases, with 13 bases spanning the gap. Here the CDR3 DNA reads TGTGCCTGGTCTTTTACGGAGGATGAGCAGTTCTTC. Amino acid sequence: CAWSFTEDEQFF.

This clone was detected only a few times. The chain carries TRBV9 and TRBJ1-2, with a tentative D call TRBD1 (6 bases). With 0 bases removed from V and 3 bases from J, the gap between germline ends came to 9 bases. The CDR3 has 14 amino acids. CDR1 is SGDLS, CDR2 YYNGEE, per germline. This CDR3 is CASSVDGTYYGYTF. The CDR3 region has the DNA TGTGCCAGCAGCGTAGATGGGACATACTATGGCTACACCTTC.

The genes are TRBV13 and TRBJ1-2; weak D call: TRBD1 (5 bases). This CDR3 has 15 amino acids. Germline V gives CDR1 PRHDT, CDR2 FYEKMQ (reference sequence). The V end lost 5 bases, the J end lost 0 bases, and 13 bases lay between the germline ends. CDR3 in DNA: TGTGCCAGCAGCACCCGACAGTTAGCTAACTATGGCTACACCTTC. It translates to CASSTRQLANYGYTF.

This sequence joins TRBV3-1 (or the pseudogene TRBV3-2) and TRBJ2-7; TRBD2 aligns across 7 bases. CDR3 length: 13 residues. V shed 2 bases, J shed 5 bases, and the junction held 3 bases outside the gene matches. Per germline, CDR1 LGHDT and CDR2 YNNKEL (reference sequence). CDR3 in amino acids: CASSQSAGDEQYV. The DNA of the CDR3 is TGTGCCAGCAGCCAATCGGCGGGGGACGAGCAGTACGTC.

This clone was seen once. The V call is TRBV11-3, the J call TRBJ1-1; D is ambiguous. V dropped 5 bases and J dropped 8 bases, with 21 bases sitting between them. CDR3 size: 15 residues. Per the germline V gene, CDR1 is SGHNT and CDR2 is YENEEA. Written as DNA, the CDR3 is TGTGCCAGCAGCGACTCGCGAGGAGGCAGCCTAGAAGCTTTCTTT. Translation gives CASSDSRGGSLEAFF.

The chain carries TRBV12-3 or TRBV12-4 and TRBJ1-1, with D possibly matching TRBD1 (6 bases). This CDR3 has 13 amino acids. Trimming shortened V by 3 bases and J by 4 bases, and 9 bases separated the two germline ends. This chain's CDR3 is CASSFRRGTEAFF. The CDR3, as DNA: TGTGCCAGCAGTTTTCGCAGGGGCACTGAAGCTTTCTTT.

The chain links TRBV2 to TRBJ2-5; D unclear. The CDR3 runs 12 residues. The V gene lost 6 bases and the J gene lost 5 bases, with 10 bases spanning the gap. In germline, CDR1 is SNHLY, CDR2 FYNNEI. The CDR3 coding sequence is TGTGCCAGCAGGACCGGGTCTGAGACCCAGTACTTC. This codes for CASRTGSETQYF.

The chain employs TRBV9 and TRBJ2-5; 10 positions agree with TRBD2. This CDR3 contains 17 residues. Germline lookup yields CDR1 SGDLS and CDR2 YYNGEE. V trimming: 0 bases; J trimming: 2 bases; junction bases outside the gene matches: 7. As DNA, the CDR3 is TGTGCCAGCAGCGTAGGGGCTCTAGCGGGAGTTCAAGAGACCCAGTACTTC. Translating it yields CASSVGALAGVQETQYF.

V is TRBV2 and J is TRBJ1-6, with 7 bases identical to TRBD1. CDR3 size: 19 residues. V lost 6 bases and J lost 0; bases outside the gene matches: 14. Germline CDR1 reads SNHLY; CDR2 reads FYNNEI. CDR3: CASRERLTGAPSYNSPLHF. CDR3 sequence (DNA): TGTGCCAGCAGAGAACGACTTACAGGGGCCCCCTCCTATAATTCACCCCTCCACTTT. The complete variable domain, with remaining parts taken from reference TRBV2 and TRBJ1-6, reads EPEVTQTPSHQVTQMGQEVILRCVPISNHLYFYWYRQILGQKVEFLVSFYNNEISEKSEIFDDQFSVERPDGSNFTLKIRSTKLEDSAMYFCASRERLTGAPSYNSPLHFGNGTRLTVT.

The genes are TRBV19 and TRBJ1-5, with 9 bases that match TRBD1. CDR3 length equals 15 residues. Germline assignment: CDR1 LNHDA and CDR2 SQIVND (reference sequence). After removal of 8 bases from V and 6 bases from J, the junction contained 11 bases not matched to a gene. The CDR3 region is CASQVTGGASQPQHF. Here the CDR3 DNA reads TGTGCCAGTCAAGTTACAGGGGGCGCGAGTCAGCCCCAGCATTTT.

The chain employs TRBV27 and TRBJ2-1; possibly TRBD1 for D (5 bases). The CDR3 length is 14 residues. The ends were cut back, 8 bases at V and 8 bases at J, with 19 bases in the middle. From germline, CDR1 is MNHEY and CDR2 SMNVEV (reference sequence). This CDR3 is CASALGPAGDEQFF. The DNA for the CDR3 is TGTGCCAGCGCCTTGGGGCCCGCAGGCGATGAGCAGTTCTTC.

V is TRBV3-1 (or the pseudogene TRBV3-2) and J is TRBJ1-4, with TRBD1 matching over 8 bases. The CDR3 contains 16 residues. The junction had 9 bases not matched to a gene; V was cut back by 2 bases and J by 7 bases. In germline, CDR1 is LGHDT, CDR2 YNNKEL (reference sequence). The CDR3 region is CASSQNIGQGSEKLFF. CDR3 nucleotides: TGTGCCAGCAGCCAAAACATTGGACAGGGCAGTGAAAAACTGTTTTTT.

The rearrangement joins TRBV14 to TRBJ1-5, with D hard to call. This CDR3 is built from 20 residues. CDR1 and CDR2 (germline): SGHDN, FVKESK. V was clipped by 0 bases and J by 4 bases, with 25 bases between them. Here the CDR3 reads CASSQESYQHRHSGNQPQHF. Here the CDR3 DNA reads TGTGCCAGCAGCCAAGAATCCTACCAACATCGACATTCTGGAAATCAGCCCCAGCATTTT. The full variable domain, with the rest looked up from reference TRBV14 and TRBJ1-5, is EAGVTQFPSHSVIEKGQTVTLRCDPISGHDNLYWYRRVMGKEIKFLLHFVKESKQDESGMPNNRFLAERTGGTYSTLKVQPAELEDSGVYFCASSQESYQHRHSGNQPQHFGDGTRLSIL.

The chain has TRBV6-5 and TRBJ1-5; TRBD1 matches 7 bases. V lost 8 bases to trimming and J lost 5 bases; unmatched junction nucleotides: 9. From germline, CDR1 is MNHEY and CDR2 SVGAGI. This CDR3 region has 14 residues. In DNA form, the CDR3 reads TGTGCCAGCGACAGGGAATCTTATGATCAGCCCCAGCATTTT. Protein product: CASDRESYDQPQHF.

The V call is TRBV6-5, the J call TRBJ2-2; no reliable D call. The length of the CDR3 is 15 residues. Deletions cut 0 bases from V and 3 bases from J, with 8 bases between. Germline CDR1 reads MNHEY; CDR2 reads SVGAGI. CDR3 amino acids: CASSYSTSHTGELFF. The DNA for the CDR3 is TGTGCCAGCAGTTACTCGACTTCCCACACCGGGGAGCTGTTTTTT.

The V and J genes are TRBV6-5 and TRBJ2-7, with a tentative D call TRBD1 (6 bases). The germline gives CDR1 MNHEY, CDR2 SVGAGI. Deletions cut 8 bases from V and 4 bases from J, with 21 bases between. The CDR3 length is 15 residues. CDR3 amino acids: CASGRQVHPLYEQYF. For the CDR3, the DNA is TGTGCCAGCGGGCGACAGGTCCACCCGTTATACGAGCAGTACTTC.

J is TRBJ1-1 and V is TRBV12-3 or TRBV12-4; TRBD1 might be the D (6 bases). This CDR3 contains 12 residues. Trimming took 4 bases from V and 10 from J, leaving 13 bases between them. In DNA form, the CDR3 reads TGTGCCAGCAGTTATACAGGGCTTATAGCTTTCTTT. Translated, it gives CASSYTGLIAFF.

The V gene is TRBV24-1, the J gene TRBJ2-1, with 14 bases that match TRBD2. Unmatched junction bases numbered 13, after V lost 3 bases and J lost 7 bases. The germline V gene has CDR1 KGHDR and CDR2 SFDVKD. CDR3 length: 19 residues. CDR3 DNA sequence: TGTGCCACCAGTGATCGAGCGGCGGGACTAGCGGGAGTCCGGAATGAGCAGTTCTTC. Its translation is CATSDRAAGLAGVRNEQFF.

The chain employs TRBV7-9 and TRBJ2-5; D remains unclear. The CDR3 extends over 15 amino acids. V was clipped by 5 bases and J by 2 bases, with 15 bases between them. CDR1 SEHNR and CDR2 FQNEAQ come from the germline V gene (reference sequence). The CDR3 nucleotides read TGTGCCAGCAGCGACCCCTCCGACATTCAAGAGACCCAGTACTTC. It translates to CASSDPSDIQETQYF. Full variable domain (rest looked up from reference TRBV7-9 and TRBJ2-5): DTGVSQNPRHKITKRGQNVTFRCDPISEHNRLYWYRQTLGQGPEFLTYFQNEAQLEKSRLLSDRFSAERPKGSFSTLEIQRTEQGDSAMYLCASSDPSDIQETQYFGPGTRLLVL.

The rearrangement uses TRBV10-3 and TRBJ2-7; 11 bases map to TRBD1. Germline V gene sequence: CDR1 ENHRY, CDR2 SYGVKD. This CDR3 has 16 amino acids. The V segment lost 4 bases and the J segment 6 bases; nucleotides outside the gene matches: 11. The CDR3 region is CAISGGLRTGGGEQYV. The CDR3 DNA is TGTGCCATCAGTGGGGGATTGCGGACAGGGGGCGGCGAGCAGTACGTC.

This chain links TRBV19 with TRBJ1-2, with 9 positions matching TRBD1. The CDR3 runs 13 residues. Germline values: CDR1 LNHDA, CDR2 SQIVND (reference sequence). Trimming at V came to 5 bases and at J to 6 bases, leaving 4 bases not matched to a gene. CDR3 nucleotide sequence: TGTGCCAGTAGTCCACAGGGGGCAGATGGCTACACCTTC. This encodes CASSPQGADGYTF.

The V call is TRBV15, the J call TRBJ1-3; possible D gene TRBD1, 5 bases. The V end lost 1 base, the J end lost 6 bases, and 16 bases lay between the germline ends. The germline CDR1 and CDR2 sequences are LNHNV and YYDKDF (reference sequence). The CDR3 consists of 16 residues. The CDR3 DNA follows: TGTGCCACCAGCAGAGTGGGTCAGGGATACGAAAACACCATATATTTT. Its protein product is CATSRVGQGYENTIYF.

This chain joins TRBV7-9 and TRBJ1-2; perhaps TRBD1 as D (5 bases). V lost 5 bases, J lost 4 bases, and 17 bases lay in between. The germline V gene encodes CDR1 SEHNR and CDR2 FQNEAQ (reference sequence). The CDR3 sequence is 15 residues long. CDR3 sequence (DNA): TGTGCCAGCAGCGCAAATGGGGCGGCCATCTATGGCTACACCTTC. Translation gives CASSANGAAIYGYTF.

This chain links TRBV9 with TRBJ2-1; TRBD2 matches at 11 bases. From germline, CDR1 is SGDLS and CDR2 YYNGEE. V shed 3 bases and J 10 bases; nucleotides not matched to a gene: 9. The CDR3 is 15 residues long. In DNA, the CDR3 is TGTGCCAGCAGCGGAGATCCACTAGCGGGAGCCGAGCAGTTCTTC. Its translation: CASSGDPLAGAEQFF.

V is TRBV7-9 and J is TRBJ1-2; 8 nucleotides line up with TRBD1. This CDR3 has 14 residues. The trim removed 7 bases at V and 1 base at J, leaving 5 bases unmatched. Germline lookup yields CDR1 SEHNR and CDR2 FQNEAQ (reference sequence). The CDR3, as DNA: TGTGCCAGCAATGGACAGGGCTTTAACTATGGCTACACCTTC. Translated: CASNGQGFNYGYTF.

This clone showed up just a few times. The chain couples TRBV19 to TRBJ1-5, with 7 bases fitting TRBD1. CDR1 and CDR2 from the germline V gene are LNHDA and SQIVND (reference sequence). The CDR3 loop spans 17 amino acids. The V gene end was trimmed by 0 bases and the J gene end by 0 bases; junction bases not matched to a gene: 5. For the CDR3, the DNA is TGTGCCAGTAGTATAGAGGGACAGTCCTATAGCAATCAGCCCCAGCATTTT. Translating gives CASSIEGQSYSNQPQHF.